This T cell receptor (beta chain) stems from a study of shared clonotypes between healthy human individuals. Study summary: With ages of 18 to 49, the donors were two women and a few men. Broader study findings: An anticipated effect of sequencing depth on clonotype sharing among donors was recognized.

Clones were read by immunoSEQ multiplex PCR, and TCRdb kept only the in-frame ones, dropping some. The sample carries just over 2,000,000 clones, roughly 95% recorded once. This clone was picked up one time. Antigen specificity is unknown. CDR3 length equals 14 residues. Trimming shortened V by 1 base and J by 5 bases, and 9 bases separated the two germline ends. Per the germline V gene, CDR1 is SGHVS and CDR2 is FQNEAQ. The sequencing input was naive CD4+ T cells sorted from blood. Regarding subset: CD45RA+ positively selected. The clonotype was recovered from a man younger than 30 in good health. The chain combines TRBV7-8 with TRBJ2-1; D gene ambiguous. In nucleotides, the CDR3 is TGTGCCAGCAGCTTAGAGTCACTGAACAATGAGCAGTTCTTC. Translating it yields CASSLESLNNEQFF.